The clone carrying this TCR beta chain has ten or more counts. Preparation of the TCRbeta library involved a method that used unique molecular identifiers. TCRdb recomputed calls from the PCR reads with MiXCR, one row per CDR3 protein. The data hold 600,000 to 700,000 distinct CDR3 sequences, with roughly 15% observed a single time. These data originate in a study of T-cell reconstitution after alpha-beta-depleted transplantation in children. Germline-derived CDR1 and CDR2 are DFQATT and SNEGSKA (reference sequence). Trimming cost V 5 bases and J 0 bases; bases outside gene matches: 9. The CDR3 consists of 15 residues.

This receptor was identified in a human donor who donated a stem cell graft to a child with acute myeloid leukemia. The sample here was PBMCs from the stem cell graft donor, taken from the stem cell graft. This chain joins TRBV20-1 and TRBJ1-1, with 7 bases matching TRBD1. The CDR3 sequence: CSAERPGQLNTEAFF. CDR3 nucleotide sequence: TGCAGTGCTGAGAGACCGGGACAGCTGAACACTGAAGCTTTCTTT.